This record looks at one T cell receptor (beta chain) sequence and its context. What it binds is not known. The germline gene is not matched at one end of the junction; a read error may be the cause. Germline loops: CDR1 SQVTM, CDR2 ANQGSEA. The CDR3 has 13 residues. These data originate in a study of cytomegalovirus exposure and HLA in healthy donors. About the study: From donors who were HLA-typed, an early data release held around 80 million unique TCRs.

Study-wide results and limits: In a later analysis, a missense DCLRE1C variant was linked to TCR beta V- and J-gene trimming.

The PCR was carried out with 60 Vbeta primers and 13 Jbeta primers. Authors' methods: In a later analysis, the count reached some 88 million unique TCR beta chains, with roughly 9.9 million shared. The protocol was immunoSEQ multiplex PCR, while the TCRdb copy is restricted to in-frame clones and leaves out a portion. The V and J calls and clone size are taken from that table; D and trimming were inferred from the DNA. This table has about 110,000 clones, about 75% appearing once. This TCR was recovered from a man aged 40-55 years in good health and CMV-seronegative. The material sequenced was PBMCs. The genes are TRBV29-1 and TRBJ1-3, with D possibly being TRBD1 (5 bases). CDR3 residues: CSVGWDSGTTIYF. The CDR3 region has the DNA TGCAGCGTTGGGTGGGACTCTGGAACCACCATATATTTT.